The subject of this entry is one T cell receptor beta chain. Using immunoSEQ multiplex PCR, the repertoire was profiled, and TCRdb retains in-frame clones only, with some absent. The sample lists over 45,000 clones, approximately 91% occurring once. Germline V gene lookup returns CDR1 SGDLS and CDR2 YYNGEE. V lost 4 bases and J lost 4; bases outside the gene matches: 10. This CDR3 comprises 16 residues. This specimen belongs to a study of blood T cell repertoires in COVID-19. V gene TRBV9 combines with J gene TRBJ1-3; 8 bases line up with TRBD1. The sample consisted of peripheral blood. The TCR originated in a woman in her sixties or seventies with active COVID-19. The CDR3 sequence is CASSFRTGSFGNTIYF. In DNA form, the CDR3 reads TGTGCCAGCAGCTTCCGGACAGGGAGTTTCGGAAACACCATATATTTT.